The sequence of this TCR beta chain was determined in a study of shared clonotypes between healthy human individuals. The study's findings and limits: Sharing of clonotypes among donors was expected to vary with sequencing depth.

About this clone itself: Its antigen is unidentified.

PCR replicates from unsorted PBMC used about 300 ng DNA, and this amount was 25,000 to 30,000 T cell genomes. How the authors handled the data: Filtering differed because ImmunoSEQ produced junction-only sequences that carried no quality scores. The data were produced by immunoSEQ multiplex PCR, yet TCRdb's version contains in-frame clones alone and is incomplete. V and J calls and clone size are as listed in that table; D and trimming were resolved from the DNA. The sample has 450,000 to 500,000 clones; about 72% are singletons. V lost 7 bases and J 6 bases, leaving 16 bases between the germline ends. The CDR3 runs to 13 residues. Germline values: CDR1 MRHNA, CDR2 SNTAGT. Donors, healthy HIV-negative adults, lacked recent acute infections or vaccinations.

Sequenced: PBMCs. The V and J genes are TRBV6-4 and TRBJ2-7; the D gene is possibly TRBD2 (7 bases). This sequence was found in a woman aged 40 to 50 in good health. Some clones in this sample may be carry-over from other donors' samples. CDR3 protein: CASISEGGGEQYF. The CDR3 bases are TGTGCCAGCATCTCTGAGGGAGGGGGCGAGCAGTACTTC.